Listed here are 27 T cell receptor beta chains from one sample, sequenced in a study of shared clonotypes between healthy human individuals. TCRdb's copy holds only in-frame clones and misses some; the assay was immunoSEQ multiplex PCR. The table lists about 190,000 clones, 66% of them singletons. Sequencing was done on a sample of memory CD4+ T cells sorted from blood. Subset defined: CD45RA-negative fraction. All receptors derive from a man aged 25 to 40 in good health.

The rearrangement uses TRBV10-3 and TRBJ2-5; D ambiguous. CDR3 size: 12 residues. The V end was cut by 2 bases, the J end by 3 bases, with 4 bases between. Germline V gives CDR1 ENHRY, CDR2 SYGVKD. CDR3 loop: CAISEPKETQYF. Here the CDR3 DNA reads TGTGCCATCAGTGAGCCCAAAGAGACCCAGTACTTC.

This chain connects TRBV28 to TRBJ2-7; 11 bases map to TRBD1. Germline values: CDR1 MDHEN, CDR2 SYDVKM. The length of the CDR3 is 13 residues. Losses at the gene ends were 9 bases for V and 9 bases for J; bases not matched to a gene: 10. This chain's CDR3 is CASSGTGGQRQYF. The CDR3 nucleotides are TGTGCCAGTTCGGGGACAGGGGGTCAAAGGCAGTACTTC.

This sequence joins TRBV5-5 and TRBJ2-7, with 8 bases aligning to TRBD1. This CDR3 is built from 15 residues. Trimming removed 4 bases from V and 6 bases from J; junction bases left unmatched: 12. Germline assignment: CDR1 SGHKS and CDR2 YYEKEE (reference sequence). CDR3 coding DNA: TGTGCCAGCAGCCCTCTTGGACAGGGATCTCGCGAGCAGTACTTC. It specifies CASSPLGQGSREQYF. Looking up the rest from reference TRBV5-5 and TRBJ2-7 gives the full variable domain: DAGVTQSPTHLIKTRGQQVTLRCSPISGHKSVSWYQQVLGQGPQFIFQYYEKEERGRGNFPDRFSARQFPNYSSELNVNALLLGDSALYLCASSPLGQGSREQYFGPGTRLTVT.

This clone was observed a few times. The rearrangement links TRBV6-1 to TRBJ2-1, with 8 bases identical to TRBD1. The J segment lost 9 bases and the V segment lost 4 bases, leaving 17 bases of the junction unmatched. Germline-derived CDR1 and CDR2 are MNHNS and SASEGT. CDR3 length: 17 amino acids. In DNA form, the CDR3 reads TGTGCCAGCAGTGGGGGGAGTTGGTCGACAGGGGACGGTGAGCAGTTCTTC. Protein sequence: CASSGGSWSTGDGEQFF.

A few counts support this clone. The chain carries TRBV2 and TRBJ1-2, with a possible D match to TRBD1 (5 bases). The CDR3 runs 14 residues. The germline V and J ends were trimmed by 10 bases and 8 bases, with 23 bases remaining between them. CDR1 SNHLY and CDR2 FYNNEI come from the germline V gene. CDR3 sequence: CATKGAELAGGYTF. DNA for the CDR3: TGTGCCACCAAAGGGGCAGAACTTGCGGGGGGCTACACCTTC.

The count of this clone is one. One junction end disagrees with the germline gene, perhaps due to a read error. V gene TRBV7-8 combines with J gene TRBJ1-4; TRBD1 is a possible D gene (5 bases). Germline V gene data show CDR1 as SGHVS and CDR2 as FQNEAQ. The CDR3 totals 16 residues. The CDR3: CVSSPPVAGLHEKLFF. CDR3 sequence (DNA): TGTGTCAGCAGCCCACCGGTGGCAGGGCTTCATGAAAAACTGTTTTTT.

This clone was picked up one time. CDR3 loop: CASSPGQGSYNEQFF. For the CDR3, the DNA is TGTGCCAGCTCCCCGGGACAGGGATCCTACAATGAGCAGTTCTTC. This chain joins TRBV18 and TRBJ2-1; the match to TRBD1 covers 9 bases. Trimming at V came to 6 bases and at J to 1 base, leaving 4 bases not matched to a gene. In germline, CDR1 is KGHSH, CDR2 LQKENI. This CDR3 comprises 15 residues.

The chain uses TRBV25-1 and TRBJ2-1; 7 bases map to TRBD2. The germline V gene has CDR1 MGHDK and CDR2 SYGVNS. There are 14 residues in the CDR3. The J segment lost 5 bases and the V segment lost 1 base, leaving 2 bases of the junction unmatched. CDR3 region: CASSEWAGDNEQFF. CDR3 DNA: TGTGCCAGCAGTGAATGGGCGGGGGACAATGAGCAGTTCTTC.

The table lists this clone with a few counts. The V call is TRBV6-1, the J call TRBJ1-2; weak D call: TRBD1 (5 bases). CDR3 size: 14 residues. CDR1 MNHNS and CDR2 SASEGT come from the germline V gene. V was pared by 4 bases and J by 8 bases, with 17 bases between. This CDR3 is CASSVAPGGPGYTF. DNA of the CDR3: TGTGCCAGCAGTGTGGCGCCCGGGGGTCCCGGCTACACCTTC.

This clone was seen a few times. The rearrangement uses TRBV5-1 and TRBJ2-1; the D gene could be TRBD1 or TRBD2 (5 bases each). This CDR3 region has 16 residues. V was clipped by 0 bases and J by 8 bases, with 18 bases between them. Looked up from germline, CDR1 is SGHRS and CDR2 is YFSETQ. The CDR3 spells CASSLDQGPPTDEQFF. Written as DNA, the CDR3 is TGCGCCAGCAGCTTGGATCAGGGACCACCGACAGATGAGCAGTTCTTC.

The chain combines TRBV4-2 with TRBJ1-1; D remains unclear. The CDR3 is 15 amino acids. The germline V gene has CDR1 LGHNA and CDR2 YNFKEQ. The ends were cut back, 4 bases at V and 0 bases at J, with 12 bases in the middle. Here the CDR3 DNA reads TGTGCCAGCAGCCTCGACCCCCACCTGAACACTGAAGCTTTCTTT. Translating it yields CASSLDPHLNTEAFF.

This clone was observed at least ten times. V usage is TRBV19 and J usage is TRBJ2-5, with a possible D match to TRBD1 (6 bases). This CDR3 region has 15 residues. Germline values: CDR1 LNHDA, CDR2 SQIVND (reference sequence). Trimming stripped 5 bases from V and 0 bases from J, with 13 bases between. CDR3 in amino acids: CASSANTGYQETQYF. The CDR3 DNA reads TGTGCCAGTAGTGCCAATACAGGGTACCAAGAGACCCAGTACTTC.

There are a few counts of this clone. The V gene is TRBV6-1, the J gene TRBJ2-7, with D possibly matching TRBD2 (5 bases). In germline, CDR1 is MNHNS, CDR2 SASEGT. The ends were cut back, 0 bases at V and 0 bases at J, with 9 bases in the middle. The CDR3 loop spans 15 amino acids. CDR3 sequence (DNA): TGTGCCAGCAGTGAAGCGCGTGGGAGCTCCTACGAGCAGTACTTC. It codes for CASSEARGSSYEQYF.

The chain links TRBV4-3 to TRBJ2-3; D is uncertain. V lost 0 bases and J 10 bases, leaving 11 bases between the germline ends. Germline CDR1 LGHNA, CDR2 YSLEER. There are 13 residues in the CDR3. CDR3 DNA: TGCGCCAGCAGCCAAGACGGCCAGCTAGCGCAGTATTTT. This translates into CASSQDGQLAQYF.

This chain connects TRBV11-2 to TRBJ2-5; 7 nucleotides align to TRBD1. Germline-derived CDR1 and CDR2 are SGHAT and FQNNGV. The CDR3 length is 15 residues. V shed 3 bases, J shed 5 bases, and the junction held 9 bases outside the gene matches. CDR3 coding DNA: TGTGCCAGCAGCTTGACCAGGGGGTCGGTGGAGACCCAGTACTTC. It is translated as CASSLTRGSVETQYF.

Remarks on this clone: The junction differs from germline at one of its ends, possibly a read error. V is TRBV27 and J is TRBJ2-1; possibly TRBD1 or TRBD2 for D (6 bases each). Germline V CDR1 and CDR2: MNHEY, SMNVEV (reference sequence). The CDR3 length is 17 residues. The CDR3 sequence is CASSLRGHPASYNVQFF. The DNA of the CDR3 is TGTGCCAGCAGTTTACGGGGGCACCCGGCCTCCTACAATGTGCAGTTCTTC.

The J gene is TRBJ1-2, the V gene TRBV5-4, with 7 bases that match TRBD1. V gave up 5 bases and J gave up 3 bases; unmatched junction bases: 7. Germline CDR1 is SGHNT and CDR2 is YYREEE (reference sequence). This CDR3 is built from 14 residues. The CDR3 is CASRWDREYYGYTF. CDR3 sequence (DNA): TGTGCCAGCAGGTGGGACAGAGAGTACTATGGCTACACCTTC. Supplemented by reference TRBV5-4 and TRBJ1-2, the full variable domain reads ETGVTQSPTHLIKTRGQQVTLRCSSQSGHNTVSWYQQALGQGPQFIFQYYREEENGRGNFPPRFSGLQFPNYSSELNVNALELDDSALYLCASRWDREYYGYTFGSGTRLTVV.

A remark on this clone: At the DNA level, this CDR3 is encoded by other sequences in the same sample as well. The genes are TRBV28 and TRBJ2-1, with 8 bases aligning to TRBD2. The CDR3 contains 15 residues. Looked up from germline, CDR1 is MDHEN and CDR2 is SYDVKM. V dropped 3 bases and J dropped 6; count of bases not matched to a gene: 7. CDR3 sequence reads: CASSFLSGSGNEQFF. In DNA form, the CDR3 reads TGTGCCAGCAGTTTCCTCAGCGGGAGTGGCAATGAGCAGTTCTTC.

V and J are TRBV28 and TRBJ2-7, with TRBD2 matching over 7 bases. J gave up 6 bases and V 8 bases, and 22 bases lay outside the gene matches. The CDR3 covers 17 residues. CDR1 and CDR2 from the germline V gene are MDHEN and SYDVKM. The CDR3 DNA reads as TGTGCCAGCCGGCGCCCCGCGCGGGAGTATCTTTCGTCCGAGCAGTACTTC. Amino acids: CASRRPAREYLSSEQYF. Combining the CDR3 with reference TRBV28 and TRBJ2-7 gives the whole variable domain DVKVTQSSRYLVKRTGEKVFLECVQDMDHENMFWYRQDPGLGLRLIYFSYDVKMKEKGDIPEGYSVSREKKERFSLILESASTNQTSMYLCASRRPAREYLSSEQYFGPGTRLTVT.

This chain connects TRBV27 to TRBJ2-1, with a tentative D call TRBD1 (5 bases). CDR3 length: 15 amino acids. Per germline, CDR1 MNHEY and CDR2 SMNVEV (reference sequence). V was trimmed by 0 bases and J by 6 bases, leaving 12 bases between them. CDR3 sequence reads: CASSLSPGQFNEQFF. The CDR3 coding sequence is TGTGCCAGCAGTTTATCACCAGGGCAATTCAATGAGCAGTTCTTC.

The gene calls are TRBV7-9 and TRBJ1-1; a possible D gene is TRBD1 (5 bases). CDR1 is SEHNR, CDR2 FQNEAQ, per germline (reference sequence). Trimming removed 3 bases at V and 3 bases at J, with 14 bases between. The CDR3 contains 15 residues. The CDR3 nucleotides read TGTGCCAGCAGCTTCGACCGGGACCGCGACACTGAAGCTTTCTTT. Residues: CASSFDRDRDTEAFF.

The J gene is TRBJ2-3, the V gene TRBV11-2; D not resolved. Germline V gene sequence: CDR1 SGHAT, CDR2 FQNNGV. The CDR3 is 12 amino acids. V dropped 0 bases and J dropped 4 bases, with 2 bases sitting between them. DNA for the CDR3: TGTGCCAGCAGCTTAGAGCCAGATACGCAGTATTTT. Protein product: CASSLEPDTQYF.

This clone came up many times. The CDR3 here is CASSISGAYGYTF. DNA for the CDR3: TGTGCCAGTAGTATATCTGGAGCCTATGGCTACACCTTC. The V and J genes are TRBV19 and TRBJ1-2, with D hard to call. Trimming stripped 2 bases from V and 4 bases from J, with 8 bases between. Germline CDR1 LNHDA, CDR2 SQIVND (reference sequence). This CDR3 has 13 amino acids.

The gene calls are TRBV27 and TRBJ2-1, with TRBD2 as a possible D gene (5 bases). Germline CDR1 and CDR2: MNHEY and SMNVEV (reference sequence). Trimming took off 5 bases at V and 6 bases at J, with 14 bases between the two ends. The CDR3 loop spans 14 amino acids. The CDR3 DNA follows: TGTGCCAGCAGTCACTCGCGGGTGTTCAATGAGCAGTTCTTC. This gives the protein CASSHSRVFNEQFF.

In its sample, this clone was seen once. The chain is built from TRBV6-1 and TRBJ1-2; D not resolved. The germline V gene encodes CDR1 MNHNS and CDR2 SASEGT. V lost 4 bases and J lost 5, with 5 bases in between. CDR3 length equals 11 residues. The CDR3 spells CASSGLYGYTF. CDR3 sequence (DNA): TGTGCCAGCAGTGGCTTATATGGCTACACCTTC.

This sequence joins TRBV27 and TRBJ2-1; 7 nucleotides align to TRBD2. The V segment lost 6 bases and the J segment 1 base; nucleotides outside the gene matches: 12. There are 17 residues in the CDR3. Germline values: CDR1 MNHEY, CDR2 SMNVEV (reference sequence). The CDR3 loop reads CASRLGQTSASYNEQFF. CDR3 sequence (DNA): TGTGCCAGCAGGTTAGGACAAACTAGCGCATCCTACAATGAGCAGTTCTTC.

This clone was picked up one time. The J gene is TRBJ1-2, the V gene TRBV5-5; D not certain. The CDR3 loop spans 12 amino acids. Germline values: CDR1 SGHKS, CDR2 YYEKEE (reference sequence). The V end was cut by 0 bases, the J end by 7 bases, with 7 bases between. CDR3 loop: CASSLEVGGYTF. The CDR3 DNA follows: TGTGCCAGCAGCTTGGAAGTGGGTGGCTACACCTTC.